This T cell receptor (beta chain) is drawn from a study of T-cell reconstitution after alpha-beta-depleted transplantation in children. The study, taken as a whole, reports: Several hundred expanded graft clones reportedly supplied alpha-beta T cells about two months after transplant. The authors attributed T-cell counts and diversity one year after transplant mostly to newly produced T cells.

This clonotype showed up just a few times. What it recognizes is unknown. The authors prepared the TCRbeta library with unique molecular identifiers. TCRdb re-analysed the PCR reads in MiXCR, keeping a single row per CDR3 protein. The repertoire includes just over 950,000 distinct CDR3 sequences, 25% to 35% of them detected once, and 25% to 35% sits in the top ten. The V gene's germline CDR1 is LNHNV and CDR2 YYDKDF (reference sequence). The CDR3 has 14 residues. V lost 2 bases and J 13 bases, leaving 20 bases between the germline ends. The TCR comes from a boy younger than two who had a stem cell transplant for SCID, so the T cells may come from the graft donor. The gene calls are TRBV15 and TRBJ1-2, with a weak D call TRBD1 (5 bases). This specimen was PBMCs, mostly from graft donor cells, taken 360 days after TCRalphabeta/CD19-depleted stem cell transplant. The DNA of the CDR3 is TGTGCCACCAGCAGAAAGTCCTCCGCGGGGGGGACCACCTTC. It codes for CATSRKSSAGGTTF.